Presented here are 32 T cell receptor beta chains from one specimen sequenced in a study of T cell responses to AZD1222 COVID-19 vaccine. Some clones are missing from TCRdb's copy, which holds only in-frame ones; the method was immunoSEQ multiplex PCR. The data contain approximately 150,000 clones, roughly 89% of them singletons. Sequencing was performed on peripheral blood, taken 28 days after the second AZD1222 dose. The receptors derive from an adult who received the AZD1222 COVID-19 vaccine.

The genes are TRBV30 and TRBJ2-4; D perhaps matches TRBD2 (5 bases). Germline assignment: CDR1 GTSNPN and CDR2 SVGIG (reference sequence). This CDR3 contains 17 residues. Trimming left V 0 bases short and J 0 bases short, with 15 bases between. CDR3 region: CAWSVPWRLLAKNIQYF. In nucleotides, the CDR3 is TGTGCCTGGAGTGTACCTTGGAGGCTCCTAGCCAAAAACATTCAGTACTTC.

J is TRBJ2-7 and V is TRBV13; 8 bases line up with TRBD2. Losses at the gene ends were 2 bases for V and 2 bases for J; bases not matched to a gene: 8. The CDR3 is 16 residues long. Germline CDR1 reads PRHDT; CDR2 reads FYEKMQ (reference sequence). The CDR3 spells CASSLRGLDVAYEQYF. The DNA for the CDR3 is TGTGCCAGCAGCTTAAGGGGACTAGACGTGGCCTACGAGCAGTACTTC.

The rearrangement joins TRBV15 to TRBJ2-2; no definite D call. V dropped 2 bases and J dropped 1 base, with 5 bases sitting between them. In germline, CDR1 is LNHNV, CDR2 YYDKDF (reference sequence). The CDR3 covers 14 residues. CDR3 region: CATSRIGNTGELFF. Here the CDR3 DNA reads TGTGCCACCAGCAGAATAGGGAACACCGGGGAGCTGTTTTTT.

A single count supports this clone. An end of the junction does not agree with germline; a read error may underlie this. The chain carries TRBV11-2 and TRBJ1-2; TRBD1 might be the D (5 bases). This CDR3 spans 13 amino acids. Germline V gene lookup returns CDR1 SGHAT and CDR2 FQNNGV. DNA for the CDR3: TGTGCCAGCAGCCTAGAGGGGCGGGCCAGCTACACCTTC. Translating it yields CASSLEGRASYTF.

The chain uses TRBV7-2 and TRBJ2-1; 8 nucleotides agree with TRBD1. The CDR3 totals 15 residues. The V gene's germline CDR1 is SGHTA and CDR2 FQGNSA. V trimming: 5 bases; J trimming: 5 bases; junction bases outside the gene matches: 8. The CDR3 reads CASSVRDRLNNEQFF. CDR3 nucleotides: TGTGCCAGCAGCGTCCGGGACAGGCTTAACAATGAGCAGTTCTTC.

The gene calls are TRBV12-3 or TRBV12-4 and TRBJ2-3; D perhaps matches TRBD2 (6 bases). Trimming left V 6 bases short and J 4 bases short, with 11 bases between. This CDR3 spans 13 amino acids. This CDR3 reads CASSRTGADTQYF. The CDR3 region has the DNA TGTGCCAGCAGCCGGACGGGGGCAGATACGCAGTATTTT.

The chain recombines TRBV5-4 with TRBJ1-2; 9 bases match TRBD1. CDR1 is SGHNT, CDR2 YYREEE, per germline (reference sequence). The CDR3 totals 16 residues. Trimming took 4 bases from V and 5 from J; bases not matched to a gene: 12. DNA for the CDR3: TGTGCCAGCAGCACCCCCGGGACAGGGACGGATTATGGCTACACCTTC. It translates to CASSTPGTGTDYGYTF.

The rearrangement links TRBV10-3 to TRBJ2-3; 9 positions match TRBD2. CDR3 size: 15 residues. V dropped 5 bases and J dropped 3; count of bases not matched to a gene: 6. Germline loops: CDR1 ENHRY, CDR2 SYGVKD. The CDR3 nucleotides are TGTGCCATCAGTAAGCGGGAGGCAGGGACAGATACGCAGTATTTT. It encodes CAISKREAGTDTQYF.

The chain couples TRBV6-2 or TRBV6-3 to TRBJ2-7, with TRBD1 as a possible D gene (7 bases). CDR3 length: 13 residues. Trimming took off 6 bases at V and 2 bases at J, with 11 bases between the two ends. Germline CDR1 is MNHEY and CDR2 is SVGEGT. CDR3 nucleotide sequence: TGTGCCAGCAGCGACAGGGAGGCCTACGAGCAGTACTTC. It codes for CASSDREAYEQYF.

This clone appeared a single time. The gene calls are TRBV4-3 and TRBJ2-7; D tentatively fits TRBD1 or TRBD2 (5 bases each). Germline assignment: CDR1 LGHNA and CDR2 YSLEER. The V and J ends lost 1 base and 2 bases respectively, with 9 bases between them. The CDR3 length is 14 residues. CDR3 amino acids: CASSQVMGAYEQYF. The CDR3 DNA is TGCGCCAGCAGCCAAGTTATGGGGGCCTACGAGCAGTACTTC.

This chain links TRBV4-2 with TRBJ2-2, with D perhaps matching TRBD2 (6 bases). Germline CDR1 reads LGHNA; CDR2 reads YNFKEQ. There are 18 residues in the CDR3. Deletions cut 2 bases from V and 4 bases from J, with 20 bases between. The CDR3 here is CASSQTSAPGRGTGELFF. CDR3 coding DNA: TGTGCCAGCAGCCAAACCTCGGCCCCCGGGCGGGGCACCGGGGAGCTGTTTTTT.

This clone was counted a single time. The chain is built from TRBV7-8 and TRBJ2-1; TRBD2 might be the D (6 bases). Per germline, CDR1 SGHVS and CDR2 FQNEAQ. This CDR3 is built from 16 residues. Trimming removed 2 bases from V and 4 bases from J, with 15 bases in between. CDR3 amino acids: CASSLRHAGYYNEQFF. DNA of the CDR3: TGTGCCAGCAGCTTAAGGCACGCGGGGTATTACAATGAGCAGTTCTTC.

This clone showed up just a few times. This rearrangement joins TRBV7-9 to TRBJ1-6; 9 bases are shared with TRBD1. Germline values: CDR1 SEHNR, CDR2 FQNEAQ (reference sequence). The junction had 11 bases not matched to a gene; V was cut back by 1 base and J by 10 bases. The CDR3 has 17 residues. The CDR3 spells CASSLVRLDRGGSPLHF. CDR3 nucleotide sequence: TGTGCCAGCAGCTTAGTACGCCTGGACAGGGGAGGATCACCCCTCCACTTT.

This clone was seen only once. The chain carries TRBV5-1 and TRBJ2-5, with unresolved D. Germline V gives CDR1 SGHRS, CDR2 YFSETQ. This CDR3 comprises 12 residues. V dropped 4 bases and J dropped 2 bases, with 6 bases sitting between them. Written as DNA, the CDR3 is TGCGCCAGCAGCCAAGGTCAAGAGACCCAGTACTTC. Translated, it gives CASSQGQETQYF.

This clone has only one observation. The V and J genes are TRBV5-1 and TRBJ2-7, with TRBD2 identical over 9 bases. Trimming took 0 bases from V and 4 from J; bases not matched to a gene: 8. Germline CDR1 reads SGHRS; CDR2 reads YFSETQ. The CDR3 spans 16 residues. The CDR3 is CASSLGAGGKSYEQYF. DNA of the CDR3: TGCGCCAGCAGCTTGGGAGCGGGAGGAAAATCGTACGAGCAGTACTTC.

The J gene is TRBJ2-5, the V gene TRBV10-1, with 10 positions matching TRBD2. Trimming removed 0 bases from V and 1 base from J; junction bases left unmatched: 11. Germline-derived CDR1 and CDR2 are WNHNN and SYGVQD (reference sequence). The CDR3 has 19 residues. CDR3 sequence: CASSESGGEAGGPQETQYF. The CDR3, as DNA: TGCGCCAGCAGTGAGTCGGGAGGAGAAGCGGGAGGGCCCCAAGAGACCCAGTACTTC.

The rearrangement uses TRBV5-1 and TRBJ2-2; D possibly uses TRBD1 or TRBD2 (5 bases each). The CDR3 covers 15 residues. The ends were cut back, 5 bases at V and 2 bases at J, with 13 bases in the middle. CDR1 and CDR2 (germline): SGHRS, YFSETQ. CDR3 protein: CASSNGTANTGELFF. As DNA, the CDR3 is TGCGCCAGCAGTAACGGGACGGCCAACACCGGGGAGCTGTTTTTT.

This chain connects TRBV7-3 to TRBJ1-1; the match to TRBD1 covers 8 bases. Germline-derived CDR1 and CDR2 are SGHTA and FQGTGA. V lost 5 bases and J lost 7; bases outside the gene matches: 18. This CDR3 has 17 amino acids. The CDR3 coding sequence is TGTGCCAGCAGCCATGCCCCGATTTCAGGGGGCGGCAGTGAAGCTTTCTTT. This translates into CASSHAPISGGGSEAFF.

The chain employs TRBV10-3 and TRBJ1-2; D is unresolved. CDR1 ENHRY and CDR2 SYGVKD come from the germline V gene. This CDR3 has 15 residues. Trimming removed 7 bases at V and 4 bases at J, with 19 bases between. Written as DNA, the CDR3 is TGTGCCATCACCAACAAGACCTGGGCTAGCTATGGCTACACCTTC. Translated: CAITNKTWASYGYTF.

The chain has TRBV30 and TRBJ1-2; D not resolved. The V end lost 0 bases, the J end lost 7 bases, and 6 bases lay between the germline ends. Per germline, CDR1 GTSNPN and CDR2 SVGIG (reference sequence). CDR3 size: 11 residues. CDR3 in amino acids: CAWSVNPGYTF. DNA of the CDR3: TGTGCCTGGAGTGTAAACCCTGGCTACACCTTC.

The chain recombines TRBV30 with TRBJ2-5, with 10 nucleotides matching TRBD2. This CDR3 region has 16 residues. The germline gives CDR1 GTSNPN, CDR2 SVGIG (reference sequence). J lost 1 base, V lost 1 base, and 6 bases had no gene match. The CDR3 nucleotides are TGTGCCTGGAGTGCCCTAACTAGCGGGACCCAAGAGACCCAGTACTTC. It specifies CAWSALTSGTQETQYF.

The chain joins TRBV18 to TRBJ1-6; the D is unclear. CDR1 and CDR2 (germline): KGHSH, LQKENI. The length of the CDR3 is 14 residues. The V and J ends lost 0 bases and 8 bases respectively, with 8 bases between them. The DNA of the CDR3 is TGTGCCAGCTCACCACCTTGGGTGGATTCACCCCTCCACTTT. It encodes CASSPPWVDSPLHF.

The chain links TRBV6-2 or TRBV6-3 to TRBJ1-2, with 11 bases aligning to TRBD1. The V and J ends lost 5 bases and 2 bases, in that order; junction bases with no gene match: 1. CDR3 length equals 14 residues. The germline V gene has CDR1 MNHEY and CDR2 SVGEGT. The CDR3 sequence: CASSGTGGNYGYTF. In DNA, the CDR3 is TGTGCCAGCAGTGGGACAGGGGGGAACTATGGCTACACCTTC.

The chain is built from TRBV5-4 and TRBJ1-1; D not resolved. Germline loops: CDR1 SGHNT, CDR2 YYREEE (reference sequence). Trimming left V 4 bases short and J 1 base short, with 11 bases between. The CDR3 totals 14 residues. CDR3: CASSPDGRNTEAFF. The CDR3 region has the DNA TGTGCCAGCAGCCCGGACGGACGGAACACTGAAGCTTTCTTT.

This chain uses TRBV4-2 with TRBJ1-4, with 10 bases matching TRBD1. This CDR3 spans 14 amino acids. Looked up from germline, CDR1 is LGHNA and CDR2 is YNFKEQ. With 3 bases clipped from V and 5 bases from J, the junction kept 0 bases outside the gene matches. The CDR3 spells CASSQGQGNEKLFF. CDR3 nucleotide sequence: TGTGCCAGCAGCCAGGGACAGGGGAATGAAAAACTGTTTTTT.

V and J are TRBV6-6 and TRBJ1-5; D not resolved. V lost 5 bases and J lost 1, with 12 bases in between. This CDR3 is 15 amino acids long. Germline CDR1 is MNHNY and CDR2 is SVGAGI (reference sequence). In nucleotides, the CDR3 is TGTGCCAGCAGTGGAACATCGGGGAGCAATCAGCCCCAGCATTTT. It yields the protein CASSGTSGSNQPQHF.

This rearrangement joins TRBV2 to TRBJ1-5; possible D gene TRBD1, 5 bases. The CDR3 spans 13 residues. Germline CDR1 SNHLY, CDR2 FYNNEI. V dropped 8 bases and J dropped 4 bases, with 12 bases sitting between them. CDR3: CASVKGINQPQHF. Written as DNA, the CDR3 is TGTGCCAGCGTCAAGGGGATTAATCAGCCCCAGCATTTT.

The chain uses TRBV7-8 and TRBJ1-1; D is unresolved. V lost 0 bases and J 1 base, leaving 9 bases between the germline ends. Germline V gene lookup returns CDR1 SGHVS and CDR2 FQNEAQ. CDR3 length: 15 residues. CDR3 DNA: TGTGCCAGCAGCTTAGCTGCGTCTTGGAACACTGAAGCTTTCTTT. The encoded protein is CASSLAASWNTEAFF.

The V and J genes are TRBV9 and TRBJ1-6; D is unresolved. Germline CDR1 SGDLS, CDR2 YYNGEE. V was cut by 1 base and J by 8 bases, with 4 bases left in between. The length of the CDR3 is 12 residues. DNA of the CDR3: TGTGCCAGCAGCGTAACAGATTCACCCCTCCACTTT. This sequence encodes CASSVTDSPLHF. Full variable domain (remainder filled in from reference TRBV9 and TRBJ1-6): DSGVTQTPKHLITATGQRVTLRCSPRSGDLSVYWYQQSLDQGLQFLIQYYNGEERAKGNILERFSAQQFPDLHSELNLSSLELGDSALYFCASSVTDSPLHFGNGTRLTVT.

CDR3 sequence reads: CASSRSNRPDEQYF. CDR3 bases: TGTGCCAGCTCACGTAGTAACAGACCCGATGAGCAGTACTTC. This chain links TRBV18 with TRBJ2-7; no reliable D call. V was cut by 4 bases and J by 7 bases, with 17 bases left in between. The CDR3 covers 14 residues. Germline V gene data show CDR1 as KGHSH and CDR2 as LQKENI.

This clone appeared a single time. CDR3 bases: TGTGCCAGCAGCCCCGGGACAGGGAGGGGAGGCTACACCTTC. This translates into CASSPGTGRGGYTF. V and J are TRBV7-8 and TRBJ1-2; 9 nucleotides line up with TRBD1. CDR1 is SGHVS, CDR2 FQNEAQ, per germline. This CDR3 is built from 14 residues. Unmatched junction bases numbered 9, after V lost 5 bases and J lost 8 bases.

The chain combines TRBV27 with TRBJ2-7, with unresolved D. This CDR3 is built from 14 residues. V shed 6 bases and J shed 6 bases, with 18 bases lying between them. CDR1 is MNHEY and CDR2 is SMNVEV in the germline V gene (reference sequence). The CDR3 loop is CASSLGSAVGEQYF. The CDR3 DNA reads as TGTGCCAGCAGCCTGGGGTCCGCGGTAGGCGAGCAGTACTTC.